This TCR beta chain originates from a study of cytomegalovirus exposure and HLA in healthy donors. Study as a whole: Most genotyped donors, over 70% of more than 300, had Caucasian-associated genetic ancestry.

Regarding the study as a whole: Using a false discovery rate of 0.05, a later analysis showed that 16,000 or so TCR beta sequences were associated with HLA alleles. In most subjects, TCR beta sequences reportedly gave accurate predictions of HLA-A and HLA-B alleles. Presence/absence analysis assumed near-uniform sequencing depth across donors.

This CDR3 contains 13 residues. The V gene's germline CDR1 is SNHLY and CDR2 FYNNEI. V was clipped by 8 bases and J by 0 bases, with 8 bases between them. The study ran its PCR with 60 Vbeta and 13 Jbeta primers. Data came from immunoSEQ multiplex PCR; TCRdb stores just in-frame clones and leaves some out. The sample gives roughly 100,000 clones, 60% to 80% of which show up once; less than 3% is in the top ten. As to this clone: Its antigen is as yet unknown.

This chain joins TRBV2 and TRBJ1-3; no clear D. This clonotype was sampled from a female donor in good health and CMV-seronegative. The sequencing input was PBMCs. CDR3 amino acids: CASVRDSGNTIYF. CDR3 in DNA: TGTGCCAGCGTTCGGGACTCTGGAAACACCATATATTTT. The full variable domain, in which reference TRBV2 and TRBJ1-3 provide the parts outside the CDR3, is EPEVTQTPSHQVTQMGQEVILRCVPISNHLYFYWYRQILGQKVEFLVSFYNNEISEKSEIFDDQFSVERPDGSNFTLKIRSTKLEDSAMYFCASVRDSGNTIYFGEGSWLTVV.